The clone carrying this TCR beta chain was seen more than once but under ten times. This entry is derived from a study of response to subunit inactivated influenza vaccine. The CDR3 has 14 amino acids. TCRdb re-called the RT-PCR reads with MiXCR, one entry per CDR3 protein. The sample lists 750,000 to 850,000 distinct CDR3 sequences; about 18% were seen once. The sequencing used PBMCs from blood, collected roughly 5 days after vaccination. The receptor was derived from a man aged 50-59 years who received an inactivated influenza vaccine. The chain has TRBV21-1 and TRBJ2-1; TRBD1 is the table's D call, not checked against the DNA. TRBV21-1 counts as a pseudogene. The DNA of the CDR3 is TGTGCCAGCAGCAAAGTCGGGTCAGGGGGAAGCCAGTTCTTC. This encodes CASSKVGSGGSQFF.